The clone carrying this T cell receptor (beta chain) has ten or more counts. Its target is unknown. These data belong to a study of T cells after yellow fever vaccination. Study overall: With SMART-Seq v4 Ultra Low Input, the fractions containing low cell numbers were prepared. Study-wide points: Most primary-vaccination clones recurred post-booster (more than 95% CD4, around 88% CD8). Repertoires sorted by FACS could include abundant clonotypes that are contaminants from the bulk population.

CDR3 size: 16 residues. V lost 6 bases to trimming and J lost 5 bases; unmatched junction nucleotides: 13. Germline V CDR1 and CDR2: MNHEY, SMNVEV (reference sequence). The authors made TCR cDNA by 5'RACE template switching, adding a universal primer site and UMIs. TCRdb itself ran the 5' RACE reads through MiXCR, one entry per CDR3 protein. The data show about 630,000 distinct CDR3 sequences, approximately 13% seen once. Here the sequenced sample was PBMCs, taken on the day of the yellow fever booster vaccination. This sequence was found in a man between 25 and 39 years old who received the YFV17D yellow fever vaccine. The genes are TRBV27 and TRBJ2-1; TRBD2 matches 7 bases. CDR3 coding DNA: TGTGCCAGCAGCCCAGGTCGGCTAGCGGACGACAATGAGCAGTTCTTC. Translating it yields CASSPGRLADDNEQFF.